These 2 T cell receptor beta chains were sequenced from one sample in a study of identical twins. TCRdb analysed the 5' RACE reads with MiXCR anew, one entry per CDR3 protein. Counted here are 600,000 to 850,000 distinct CDR3 sequences, 15% to 20% occurring once; the ten biggest clones make up roughly 13%. The same data also contributed to another study, on T cells expressing NK-cell markers.

The sequencing input was PBMCs. The receptors were sampled from a woman aged 18-30 years in good health.

This chain connects TRBV6-1 to TRBJ2-7; D gene uncertain. In germline, CDR1 is MNHNS, CDR2 SASEGT. Trimming took 4 bases from V and 9 from J, leaving 16 bases between them. The CDR3 is 13 residues long. CDR3 DNA sequence: TGTGCCAGCAGTGGTGCTCTGAGACTTAGGCAGTACTTC. Its protein product is CASSGALRLRQYF.

This rearrangement joins TRBV7-9 to TRBJ1-1; the match to TRBD1 covers 7 bases. V lost 3 bases to trimming and J lost 11 bases; unmatched junction nucleotides: 9. The CDR3 is 13 residues long. In germline, CDR1 is SEHNR, CDR2 FQNEAQ (reference sequence). The CDR3 loop reads CASSFQGEVAAFF. CDR3 DNA: TGTGCCAGCAGCTTCCAGGGGGAGGTCGCGGCTTTCTTT.